This is a list of T cell receptor beta chains from one sample in a study of PD-1 blockade in classical Hodgkin lymphoma. The protocol was immunoSEQ multiplex PCR, while the TCRdb copy is restricted to in-frame clones and leaves out a portion. The table shows about 22,000 clones, with around 81% occurring only once. Material: peripheral blood mononuclear cells (PBMCs), obtained before the second cycle of nivolumab. The receptors stem from a human donor with classical Hodgkin lymphoma. Both conserved end residues are part of each CDR3. D genes are given only for firm matches. Expanded clones are given a class, and other clones once, few, many or no size at all.

J gene: TRBJ2-5
V gene: TRBV7-9
D gene: -
clone size: -
CDR3 DNA: TGTGCCAGCAGCTTCTCAGGGAGGGAGACCCAGTACTTC
CDR3 protein: CASSFSGRETQYF

J gene: TRBJ2-7
V gene: TRBV27
D gene: TRBD1
clone size: -
CDR3 DNA: TGTGCCAGCAGTCGGACAGGGCTGGGGTTGGGATTAGCGAGAAGCTCCTACGAGCAGTACTTC
CDR3 protein: CASSRTGLGLGLARSSYEQYF

J gene: TRBJ2-1
V gene: TRBV4-2
D gene: TRBD2
clone size: -
CDR3 DNA: TGTGCCAGCAGCCAAGTTCGAGCGGGGGGGCAAAATGAGCAGTTCTTC
CDR3 protein: CASSQVRAGGQNEQFF

J gene: TRBJ2-1
V gene: TRBV12-5
D gene: -
clone size: -
CDR3 DNA: TGTGCTAGTCGGAACCCCTCCAGCAGCGATGAGCAGTTCTTC
CDR3 protein: CASRNPSSSDEQFF

J gene: TRBJ2-3
V gene: TRBV7-8
D gene: -
clone size: -
CDR3 DNA: TGTGCCAGCAGCCTCTTGAACCCTAGAGGGGAAAACACAGATACGCAGTATTTT
CDR3 protein: CASSLLNPRGENTDTQYF

J gene: TRBJ1-5
V gene: TRBV9
D gene: -
clone size: -
CDR3 DNA: TGTGCCAGCAGCGTAGAGGGGACCGTGAATCAGCCCCAGCATTTT
CDR3 protein: CASSVEGTVNQPQHF

J gene: TRBJ2-5
V gene: TRBV5-1
D gene: -
clone size: -
CDR3 DNA: TGCGCCAGCAGCTTGAGTTTTCAAGAGACCCAGTACTTC
CDR3 protein: CASSLSFQETQYF

J gene: TRBJ2-1
V gene: TRBV5-4
D gene: TRBD2
clone size: -
CDR3 DNA: TGTGCCAGCAGCCCTAGCGGGAAACCCTACAATGAGCAGTTCTTC
CDR3 protein: CASSPSGKPYNEQFF

J gene: TRBJ1-6
V gene: TRBV11-3
D gene: -
clone size: few
CDR3 DNA: TGTGCCAGCAGCTCCTACAATTCACCCCTCCACTTT
CDR3 protein: CASSSYNSPLHF

J gene: TRBJ2-7
V gene: TRBV10-3
D gene: TRBD1
clone size: once
CDR3 DNA: TGTGCCTCACCACCTGGGACAGGGTCAGACGAGCAGTACTTC
CDR3 protein: CASPPGTGSDEQYF

J gene: TRBJ2-7
V gene: TRBV27
D gene: TRBD2
clone size: -
CDR3 DNA: TGTGCCACCCAATTTCTAGCGGGAGTAGAGTACGAGCAGTACTTC
CDR3 protein: CATQFLAGVEYEQYF

J gene: TRBJ1-1
V gene: TRBV11-3
D gene: -
clone size: few
CDR3 DNA: TGTGCCAGCAGCTTCCGAACAGCGATCAACACTGAAGCTTTCTTT
CDR3 protein: CASSFRTAINTEAFF

J gene: TRBJ2-5
V gene: TRBV2
D gene: -
clone size: -
CDR3 DNA: TGTGCCTGCGGGCCCGGGGAGACCCAGTACTTC
CDR3 protein: CACGPGETQYF

J gene: TRBJ2-1
V gene: TRBV4-1
D gene: TRBD2
clone size: -
CDR3 DNA: TGCGCCAGCTCCCAAAGCGGGGGGCCCCAAAATGAGCAGTTCTTC
CDR3 protein: CASSQSGGPQNEQFF

J gene: TRBJ1-2
V gene: TRBV9
D gene: -
clone size: -
CDR3 DNA: TGTGCCAGCAGCCCTCGTGGACAGAACCCTAACTATGGCTACACCTTC
CDR3 protein: CASSPRGQNPNYGYTF

J gene: TRBJ1-5
V gene: TRBV30
D gene: -
clone size: -
CDR3 DNA: TGTGCCTGGAGCGCCCCCGTCATAGGGGGCAATCAGCCCCAGCATTTT
CDR3 protein: CAWSAPVIGGNQPQHF

J gene: TRBJ1-5
V gene: TRBV10-1
D gene: -
clone size: few
CDR3 DNA: TGCGCCAGCAGCCACAATAGCAATCAGCCCCAGCATTTT
CDR3 protein: CASSHNSNQPQHF

J gene: TRBJ1-2
V gene: TRBV2
D gene: -
clone size: -
CDR3 DNA: TGTGCCAGCAGCGCCAGTACAGGTTACTATGGCTACACCTTC
CDR3 protein: CASSASTGYYGYTF

J gene: TRBJ2-6
V gene: TRBV29-1
D gene: -
clone size: -
CDR3 DNA: TGCAGCGTCAGGGTAGCCGGGGCCAACGTCCTGACTTTC
CDR3 protein: CSVRVAGANVLTF

J gene: TRBJ2-3
V gene: TRBV30
D gene: TRBD2
clone size: -
CDR3 DNA: TGTGCCTGGAGTCCCCTGAGCGGGGGGGCCGCGGGAGATACGCAGTATTTT
CDR3 protein: CAWSPLSGGAAGDTQYF

J gene: TRBJ1-2
V gene: TRBV11-3
D gene: TRBD1
clone size: -
CDR3 DNA: TGTGCCAGCAGCTTAGTAATGGACAGGACTGGCTACACCTTC
CDR3 protein: CASSLVMDRTGYTF

J gene: TRBJ2-1
V gene: TRBV7-9
D gene: -
clone size: -
CDR3 DNA: TGTGCCAGCAGCCCTAAAGTTGGGGACGCGACTCACAATGAGCAGTTCTTC
CDR3 protein: CASSPKVGDATHNEQFF

J gene: TRBJ1-2
V gene: TRBV6-5
D gene: -
clone size: -
CDR3 DNA: TGTGCCAGCAGTTACTCGTTTCACTATGGCTACACCTTC
CDR3 protein: CASSYSFHYGYTF

J gene: TRBJ1-3
V gene: TRBV29-1
D gene: -
clone size: -
CDR3 DNA: TGCAGCGTTGAGTGGGGGATTGGAAACACCATATATTTT
CDR3 protein: CSVEWGIGNTIYF

J gene: TRBJ2-7
V gene: TRBV7-6
D gene: -
clone size: -
CDR3 DNA: TGTGCCAGCAGCTTAGGGGTAGGGACCCCCTCCTACGAGCAGTACTTC
CDR3 protein: CASSLGVGTPSYEQYF

J gene: TRBJ2-2
V gene: TRBV4-2
D gene: TRBD2
clone size: -
CDR3 DNA: TGTGCCAGCAGCCGTGGACTAGCGGGAGCCACGAACACCGGGGAGCTGTTTTTT
CDR3 protein: CASSRGLAGATNTGELFF

J gene: TRBJ1-1
V gene: TRBV11-2
D gene: -
clone size: -
CDR3 DNA: TGTGCCAGCAGCTCATCCGCAGGGAACACTGAAGCTTTCTTT
CDR3 protein: CASSSSAGNTEAFF

J gene: TRBJ2-7
V gene: TRBV14
D gene: TRBD1
clone size: -
CDR3 DNA: TGTGCCAGCAGCCAGTACGGGACAGGAGATAAGTACTTC
CDR3 protein: CASSQYGTGDKYF

J gene: TRBJ2-3
V gene: TRBV7-3
D gene: -
clone size: few
CDR3 DNA: TGTGCCAGCAGCTTTGACGGACTTAGCACAGATACGCAGTATTTT
CDR3 protein: CASSFDGLSTDTQYF

J gene: TRBJ1-2
V gene: TRBV30
D gene: -
clone size: -
CDR3 DNA: TGTGCCTGGAGGACGGACAGCTGGGGCTACACCTTC
CDR3 protein: CAWRTDSWGYTF

J gene: TRBJ2-7
V gene: TRBV11-2
D gene: -
clone size: -
CDR3 DNA: TGTGCCAGCAGCTTAGAGGGGGGGCCCCACGAGCAGTACTTC
CDR3 protein: CASSLEGGPHEQYF

J gene: TRBJ1-1
V gene: TRBV11-3
D gene: -
clone size: few
CDR3 DNA: TGTGCCAGCAGCTTAGATTCGTTGACTGAAGCTTTCTTT
CDR3 protein: CASSLDSLTEAFF

J gene: TRBJ2-3
V gene: TRBV19
D gene: -
clone size: -
CDR3 DNA: TGTGCCAGTAGTTGGGCGTTATTCACAGATACGCAGTATTTT
CDR3 protein: CASSWALFTDTQYF

J gene: TRBJ2-5
V gene: TRBV18
D gene: TRBD2
clone size: once
CDR3 DNA: TGTGCCAGCTCACCACGTCGGCGTCAGCGGGGGCCCCAAGAGACCCAGTACTTC
CDR3 protein: CASSPRRRQRGPQETQYF